The 27 T cell receptor beta chains below were found in one sample sequenced in a study of blood T cell repertoires in COVID-19. Measured with immunoSEQ multiplex PCR; TCRdb has only the in-frame clones, and not every one. Among around 180,000 clones listed, about 84% were seen once. Sequencing input: PBMCs or T cells enriched from blood (not recorded which). These receptors originate from a man aged 45-60 years who had recovered from COVID-19.

V is TRBV4-1 and J is TRBJ1-5; tentative D call: TRBD1 (5 bases). Germline V gene lookup returns CDR1 MGHRA and CDR2 YSYEKL. The germline V and J ends were trimmed by 3 bases and 0 bases, with 9 bases remaining between them. The CDR3 loop spans 15 amino acids. The CDR3 DNA reads TGCGCCAGCAGCCAGACAGTTTATAGCAATCAGCCCCAGCATTTT. Its protein is CASSQTVYSNQPQHF.

J is TRBJ2-7 and V is TRBV3-1 (or the pseudogene TRBV3-2), with D possibly matching TRBD1 (5 bases). The CDR3 is made up of 16 amino acids. Trimming shortened V by 4 bases and J by 0 bases, and 16 bases separated the two germline ends. Germline V gene data show CDR1 as LGHDT and CDR2 as YNNKEL (reference sequence). The chain's CDR3 is CASSPIRQTSSYEQYF. CDR3 nucleotides: TGTGCCAGCAGCCCAATAAGACAGACATCCTCCTACGAGCAGTACTTC.

This clone was counted a single time. This chain connects TRBV3-1 (or the pseudogene TRBV3-2) to TRBJ1-3, with D possibly matching TRBD1 (5 bases). CDR3 length: 15 amino acids. Trimming took off 0 bases at V and 2 bases at J, with 8 bases between the two ends. Germline V gene data show CDR1 as LGHDT and CDR2 as YNNKEL (reference sequence). CDR3 in DNA: TGTGCCAGCAGCCAAGACACCAGGGCTGGAAACACCATATATTTT. It is translated as CASSQDTRAGNTIYF.

The chain has TRBV2 and TRBJ1-1; D might be TRBD1 (5 bases). The germline CDR1 and CDR2 sequences are SNHLY and FYNNEI. CDR3 length equals 15 residues. Trimming pared 7 bases from V and 0 bases from J, leaving 15 bases between. The CDR3, as DNA: TGTGCCAGCAAAGAGGTCGAAGGGGTGAACACTGAAGCTTTCTTT. This sequence encodes CASKEVEGVNTEAFF.

The V gene is TRBV2, the J gene TRBJ1-2; possible D gene TRBD1, 6 bases. The CDR3 runs to 13 residues. The V gene lost 8 bases and the J gene lost 8 bases, with 18 bases spanning the gap. CDR1 SNHLY and CDR2 FYNNEI come from the germline V gene. CDR3 coding DNA: TGTGCCAGCCACAGGGATCCCGACCGCGGCTACACCTTC. It translates to CASHRDPDRGYTF.

The V and J genes are TRBV6-5 and TRBJ1-2; D is perhaps TRBD1 (6 bases). Looked up from germline, CDR1 is MNHEY and CDR2 is SVGAGI. This CDR3 is 14 amino acids long. V was trimmed by 7 bases and J by 6 bases, leaving 18 bases between them. The CDR3: CASIKTRTANGYTF. CDR3 coding DNA: TGTGCCAGCATAAAAACCCGGACAGCTAATGGCTACACCTTC.

This chain connects TRBV6-5 to TRBJ1-4; the match to TRBD1 covers 7 bases. V shed 10 bases and J 4 bases; nucleotides not matched to a gene: 6. The CDR3 length is 13 residues. Germline CDR1 MNHEY, CDR2 SVGAGI. CDR3 bases: TGTGCCATCTCCGGGACAGATAATGAAAAACTGTTTTTT. Residues: CAISGTDNEKLFF.

The rearrangement links TRBV28 to TRBJ1-2, with 10 bases fitting TRBD1. The germline CDR1 and CDR2 sequences are MDHEN and SYDVKM. J lost 4 bases, V lost 7 bases, and 6 bases had no gene match. CDR3 size: 14 residues. CDR3 sequence: CASIDRGRGYGYTF. CDR3 nucleotides: TGTGCCAGCATTGACAGGGGGCGCGGCTATGGCTACACCTTC.

The count of this clone is one. The V and J genes are TRBV19 and TRBJ2-7, with D tentatively TRBD1 (8 bases). Deletions cut 4 bases from V and 3 bases from J, with 19 bases between. This CDR3 region has 16 residues. Looked up from germline, CDR1 is LNHDA and CDR2 is SQIVND (reference sequence). CDR3: CASSTYWTGRGYEQYF. The CDR3 nucleotides are TGTGCCAGTAGTACCTACTGGACAGGGAGGGGCTACGAGCAGTACTTC.

The DNA of the CDR3 is TGTGCCAGCAGTTTGTCGGAGGGGCTGAACACTGAAGCTTTCTTT. Protein sequence: CASSLSEGLNTEAFF. The chain links TRBV27 to TRBJ1-1; D perhaps matches TRBD1 (5 bases). Germline V CDR1 and CDR2: MNHEY, SMNVEV (reference sequence). The CDR3 runs 15 residues. V was trimmed by 3 bases and J by 0 bases, leaving 11 bases between them.

V gene TRBV12-3 or TRBV12-4 combines with J gene TRBJ1-1, with D uncertain. The CDR3 sequence is 12 residues long. The ends were cut back, 1 base at V and 8 bases at J, with 8 bases in the middle. The CDR3 reads CASSLVLREAFF. CDR3 bases: TGTGCCAGCAGTTTAGTTCTGAGGGAAGCTTTCTTT.

This chain links TRBV29-1 with TRBJ2-5; TRBD2 aligns across 12 bases. V shed 3 bases, J shed 2 bases, and the junction held 10 bases outside the gene matches. The CDR3 consists of 17 residues. The germline gives CDR1 SQVTM, CDR2 ANQGSEA. CDR3: CSVEFLLAGGPQETQYF. The CDR3 region has the DNA TGCAGCGTTGAGTTCTTACTAGCGGGGGGCCCACAAGAGACCCAGTACTTC.

The rearrangement links TRBV5-5 to TRBJ2-1; the D is unclear. Germline V lookup: CDR1 SGHKS, CDR2 YYEKEE (reference sequence). The CDR3 contains 15 residues. With 0 bases removed from V and 2 bases from J, the gap between germline ends came to 9 bases. As DNA, the CDR3 is TGTGCCAGCAGCTTGGGGAGTTTCACCTACAATGAGCAGTTCTTC. It yields the protein CASSLGSFTYNEQFF. The variable domain in full, completed from reference TRBV5-5 and TRBJ2-1, reads DAGVTQSPTHLIKTRGQQVTLRCSPISGHKSVSWYQQVLGQGPQFIFQYYEKEERGRGNFPDRFSARQFPNYSSELNVNALLLGDSALYLCASSLGSFTYNEQFFGPGTRLTVL.

The count of this clone is one. The same CDR3 is also encoded by other DNA sequences in this sample. The V call is TRBV18, the J call TRBJ1-5; D remains ambiguous. CDR3 length equals 14 residues. CDR1 and CDR2 (germline): KGHSH, LQKENI. The V and J ends lost 2 bases and 1 base respectively, with 6 bases between them. CDR3 in amino acids: CASSPGQSNQPQHF. The CDR3 DNA follows: TGTGCCAGCTCACCAGGGCAGAGCAATCAGCCCCAGCATTTT.

The V gene is TRBV28, the J gene TRBJ2-6; weak D call: TRBD2 (5 bases). CDR3 length equals 16 residues. Germline lookup yields CDR1 MDHEN and CDR2 SYDVKM. Trimming removed 6 bases from V and 0 bases from J, with 12 bases in between. The CDR3 bases are TGTGCCAGCAGCTACTACGGGGACTCTGGGGCCAACGTCCTGACTTTC. Translating it yields CASSYYGDSGANVLTF.

This clone was detected once. V and J are TRBV4-1 and TRBJ1-4; D may be TRBD1 (6 bases). Looked up from germline, CDR1 is MGHRA and CDR2 is YSYEKL. This CDR3 has 17 residues. The germline V and J ends were trimmed by 4 bases and 1 base, with 16 bases remaining between them. The CDR3 nucleotides are TGCGCCAGCAGCCCTCAGGGGCAAGGCGGAACTAATGAAAAACTGTTTTTT. As protein: CASSPQGQGGTNEKLFF.

The chain joins TRBV4-3 to TRBJ2-1; 14 nucleotides line up with TRBD2. In germline, CDR1 is LGHNA, CDR2 YSLEER. V lost 0 bases to trimming and J lost 8 bases; unmatched junction nucleotides: 15. This CDR3 spans 20 amino acids. The CDR3 coding sequence is TGCGCCAGCAGCCAAGATGCGATCGTTACGGGACTAGCGGGGGCCTATGAGCAGTTCTTC. Translated, it gives CASSQDAIVTGLAGAYEQFF.

The chain employs TRBV11-2 and TRBJ1-2, with a weak D call TRBD1 (5 bases). The length of the CDR3 is 16 residues. Trimming left V 2 bases short and J 6 bases short, with 19 bases between. Looked up from germline, CDR1 is SGHAT and CDR2 is FQNNGV. CDR3 protein: CASSLNWGGGINGYTF. DNA of the CDR3: TGTGCCAGCAGCTTAAATTGGGGTGGGGGGATAAATGGCTACACCTTC.

This rearrangement joins TRBV5-1 to TRBJ2-5, with 10 bases aligning to TRBD2. The CDR3 consists of 15 residues. V gave up 2 bases and J gave up 2 bases; unmatched junction bases: 3. The V gene's germline CDR1 is SGHRS and CDR2 YFSETQ. For the CDR3, the DNA is TGCGCCAGCAGCTTCGGTAGCGGGGGGCAAGAGACCCAGTACTTC. Translated: CASSFGSGGQETQYF.

V and J are TRBV6-5 and TRBJ1-2; 9 bases are a match to TRBD1. V trimming: 5 bases; J trimming: 4 bases; junction bases outside the gene matches: 2. Per the germline V gene, CDR1 is MNHEY and CDR2 is SVGAGI. The CDR3 is 13 residues long. CDR3 sequence (DNA): TGTGCCAGCAGTAGGGGACAGGGCTATGGCTACACCTTC. It is translated as CASSRGQGYGYTF.

The genes are TRBV28 and TRBJ2-2; D remains ambiguous. This CDR3 region has 14 residues. The germline CDR1 and CDR2 sequences are MDHEN and SYDVKM. Trimming took 2 bases from V and 4 from J, leaving 8 bases between them. This CDR3 reads CASSLRLATGELFF. In DNA form, the CDR3 reads TGTGCCAGCAGTTTAAGGTTAGCCACCGGGGAGCTGTTTTTT.

This chain links TRBV6-5 with TRBJ1-1, with 9 bases fitting TRBD1. The CDR3 has 13 residues. CDR1 and CDR2 (germline): MNHEY, SVGAGI. Trimming cost V 6 bases and J 4 bases; bases outside gene matches: 3. The CDR3 loop reads CASSEGQGTEAFF. DNA for the CDR3: TGTGCCAGCAGCGAGGGACAGGGCACTGAAGCTTTCTTT.

The chain couples TRBV5-1 to TRBJ2-3; 9 nucleotides agree with TRBD2. The CDR3 covers 14 residues. The trim removed 2 bases at V and 6 bases at J, leaving 4 bases unmatched. The germline V gene has CDR1 SGHRS and CDR2 YFSETQ. The CDR3 nucleotides are TGCGCCAGCAGCTTCACCAGCGGGGGGGATACGCAGTATTTT. Encoded protein: CASSFTSGGDTQYF.

The J gene is TRBJ2-1, the V gene TRBV19; no clear D gene. The ends were cut back, 2 bases at V and 6 bases at J, with 8 bases in the middle. Germline CDR1 reads LNHDA; CDR2 reads SQIVND (reference sequence). This CDR3 is 13 amino acids long. The CDR3 sequence is CASSIQVSNEQFF. CDR3 nucleotides: TGTGCCAGTAGTATACAGGTCTCCAATGAGCAGTTCTTC.

The rearrangement uses TRBV6-5 and TRBJ1-2; TRBD1 agrees at 9 bases. The CDR3 covers 14 residues. Germline lookup yields CDR1 MNHEY and CDR2 SVGAGI. V dropped 5 bases and J dropped 4; count of bases not matched to a gene: 5. Written as DNA, the CDR3 is TGTGCCAGCAGTCCCGGGACAGGGACCTATGGCTACACCTTC. Its protein is CASSPGTGTYGYTF.

The V and J genes are TRBV7-3 and TRBJ2-5; 7 bases align to TRBD2. This CDR3 comprises 15 residues. After removal of 0 bases from V and 6 bases from J, the junction contained 7 bases not matched to a gene. Germline CDR1 SGHTA, CDR2 FQGTGA. CDR3 amino acids: CASSLTSGAGQTQYF. CDR3 DNA sequence: TGTGCCAGCAGCTTAACGAGCGGGGCGGGGCAGACCCAGTACTTC.

This clone was found once. The chain recombines TRBV20-1 with TRBJ2-3; D not resolved. The V end lost 5 bases, the J end lost 4 bases, and 7 bases lay between the germline ends. This CDR3 region has 11 residues. Germline V gives CDR1 DFQATT, CDR2 SNEGSKA (reference sequence). CDR3 bases: TGCAGTGCTGAGCTCGCAGATACGCAGTATTTT. It specifies CSAELADTQYF.